These T cell receptor beta chains were read from a single sample in a study of T cell responses to AZD1222 COVID-19 vaccine. The table came from immunoSEQ multiplex PCR; TCRdb's copy has only in-frame clones and leaves some out. The sample has 110,000 to 150,000 clones, about 94% seen once. The sample here was peripheral blood, taken on day 0 of AZD1222 vaccination. The origin of the receptors is an adult in good health. Each CDR3 is given with its conserved first and last residue. Fields, in order: J gene, clone size, D gene, V gene, CDR3 DNA, CDR3 protein. The D gene is left open where the match is weak. The size entry is marked missing in some rows and otherwise reads once, few, many or a size class.

>TRBJ1-2|once|-|TRBV7-9
TGTGCCAGCACCCCCGGAGGGGGGAGCGGCTACACCTTC
CASTPGGGSGYTF
>TRBJ2-3|-|-|TRBV28
TGTGCCAGCACCGATCGACAGATAAGCACAGATACGCAGTATTTT
CASTDRQISTDTQYF
>TRBJ2-7|-|-|TRBV5-6
TGTGCCAGCAGCTTGATCCAGCCAGGCCGCGAGCAGTACTTC
CASSLIQPGREQYF
>TRBJ2-2|-|-|TRBV10-3
TGTGCCATCGGTAAACAAGGGGAAGCCGGGGAGCTGTTTTTT
CAIGKQGEAGELFF
>TRBJ1-2|once|-|TRBV28
TGTGCCAGCAGTTTGCCAGGCCCCTATGGCTACACCTTC
CASSLPGPYGYTF
>TRBJ1-3|-|-|TRBV9
TGTGCCAGCAGCGGACCTCAGTTGGCTGGAAACACCATATATTTT
CASSGPQLAGNTIYF
>TRBJ1-5|-|-|TRBV6-1
TGTGCCAGCAGTGAACACGTGGAGACTTATAGCAATCAGCCCCAGCATTTT
CASSEHVETYSNQPQHF
>TRBJ2-7|-|-|TRBV5-8
TGTGCCAGCAGCTTGGGGGGAGCTTCCTACGAGCAGTACTTC
CASSLGGASYEQYF
>TRBJ2-5|-|-|TRBV27
TGTGCCAGCAGTTCCGTCAACCCCCAGGGAGGAGAGACCCAGTACTTC
CASSSVNPQGGETQYF
>TRBJ2-2|-|TRBD2|TRBV7-9
TGTGCCAGCAGCGCCACTAGCGCAACGAACACCGGGGAGCTGTTTTTT
CASSATSATNTGELFF
>TRBJ1-5|-|-|TRBV4-1
TGCGCCAGCAGCCCCTATGAAAGGGCAGGACAGCCCCAGCATTTT
CASSPYERAGQPQHF
>TRBJ2-3|-|TRBD2|TRBV9
TGTGCCAGCAGCCCACCGGGACTAAATACGCAGTATTTT
CASSPPGLNTQYF
>TRBJ1-1|few|-|TRBV6-1
TGTGCCAGCAGTGAAGCATATATTAGCGGCACTGAAGCTTTCTTT
CASSEAYISGTEAFF
>TRBJ1-1|-|-|TRBV5-5
TGTGCCAGCAGTAGGCAGCGAGGTGCAGGAAACACTGAAGCTTTCTTT
CASSRQRGAGNTEAFF
>TRBJ1-5|-|-|TRBV11-2
TGTGCCAGCAGCTTAGGGTTGAATCAGCCCCAGCATTTT
CASSLGLNQPQHF
>TRBJ2-3|-|TRBD1|TRBV7-8
TGTGCCAGCAGCTTAAACAGGGGGTTATCGGATACGCAGTATTTT
CASSLNRGLSDTQYF
>TRBJ2-6|-|-|TRBV7-9
TGTGCCAGCAGCTTAGATTCCGGGTCTGGGGCCAACGTCCTGACTTTC
CASSLDSGSGANVLTF
>TRBJ2-7|-|TRBD1|TRBV7-2
TGTGCCAGCAGCTTAGTGCAGGGACAGGGGGGTTTTGAGCAGTACTTC
CASSLVQGQGGFEQYF
>TRBJ1-3|-|-|TRBV7-9
TGTGCCAGCAGCCCCTCTGGAAACACCATATATTTT
CASSPSGNTIYF
>TRBJ1-1|once|-|TRBV25-1
TGTGCCAGCCGAATAACGGGGGCCTTTAGCACTGAAGCTTTCTTT
CASRITGAFSTEAFF
>TRBJ1-4|-|-|TRBV30
TGTGCCTGGAGTGGGGGTTACCGGGATTATAATGAAAAACTGTTTTTT
CAWSGGYRDYNEKLFF
>TRBJ1-2|-|-|TRBV5-6
TGTGCCAGCAGCTTGGGTACCGGGGTTGGCTATGGCTACACCTTC
CASSLGTGVGYGYTF
>TRBJ2-2|-|-|TRBV7-6
TGTGCCAGCAGCTTAGCGATTGAGCGATGGTACACCGGGGAGCTGTTTTTT
CASSLAIERWYTGELFF
>TRBJ1-1|-|-|TRBV10-1
TGCGCCAGCAGTGAGTATGGGGGGTCCGACACTGAAGCTTTCTTT
CASSEYGGSDTEAFF
>TRBJ1-3|-|-|TRBV7-9
TGTGCCAGCAGTAAGGACTCTGGAAACACCATATATTTT
CASSKDSGNTIYF
>TRBJ1-1|-|TRBD1|TRBV6-5
TGTGCCAGCACCCTCGACAGGGGCGGAAACACTGAAGCTTTCTTT
CASTLDRGGNTEAFF
>TRBJ2-7|-|-|TRBV10-3
TGTGCCATCAGCCGTGGTTGGGGGGACGCCTCCTACGAGCAGTACTTC
CAISRGWGDASYEQYF
>TRBJ2-1|-|-|TRBV5-1
TGCGCCAGCAGCTTTCGCCCACGCAATGAGCAGTTCTTC
CASSFRPRNEQFF
>TRBJ1-5|-|-|TRBV3-1/TRBV3-2
TGTGCCAGCAGCCAAGACCCTCGCAATCAGCCCCAGCATTTT
CASSQDPRNQPQHF